What follows are 28 T cell receptor beta chains derived from one specimen sequenced in a study of breast tumors, draining lymph nodes, adjacent tissues. TCRdb reanalysed the multiplex PCR reads using MiXCR and keeps one entry per CDR3 protein. The sample yields roughly 120,000 distinct CDR3 sequences, just under 20% seen once. Samples came from axillary lymph nodes draining the breast cancer. Sequences were obtained from axillary lymph node tissue. Receptor source: a female donor with breast cancer. Some clones in this sample may be carry-over from other donors' samples.

This clonotype was observed at least ten times. The V and J genes are TRBV11-1 and TRBJ2-2; 15 bases line up with TRBD2. V shed 5 bases, J shed 3 bases, and the junction held 7 bases outside the gene matches. Germline CDR1 is SGHAT and CDR2 is FQDESV (reference sequence). The CDR3 totals 18 residues. CDR3 in amino acids: CASSRGLAGGMDTGELFF. CDR3 in DNA: TGTGCCAGCAGCCGGGGACTAGCGGGGGGCATGGACACCGGGGAGCTGTTTTTT. Full variable domain (remainder filled in from reference TRBV11-1 and TRBJ2-2): EAEVAQSPRYKITEKSQAVAFWCDPISGHATLYWYRQILGQGPELLVQFQDESVVDDSQLPKDRFSAERLKGVDSTLKIQPAELGDSAMYLCASSRGLAGGMDTGELFFGEGSRLTVL.

The table lists this clonotype with many counts. The chain carries TRBV27 and TRBJ2-3; 7 bases agree with TRBD1. The length of the CDR3 is 14 residues. Looked up from germline, CDR1 is MNHEY and CDR2 is SMNVEV (reference sequence). Trimming at V came to 6 bases and at J to 0 bases, leaving 3 bases not matched to a gene. The CDR3 here is CASRADRSTDTQYF. The CDR3 region has the DNA TGTGCCAGCAGGGCGGACAGGAGCACAGATACGCAGTATTTT.

This clonotype showed up many times. The V call is TRBV5-1, the J call TRBJ2-1, with D possibly TRBD2 on 6 matching bases. The length of the CDR3 is 13 residues. Germline V CDR1 and CDR2: SGHRS, YFSETQ. The V end was cut by 1 base, the J end by 8 bases, with 10 bases between. The CDR3 DNA reads as TGCGCCAGCAGCTTGCAGGGCGGGGATGAGCAGTTCTTC. Its translation: CASSLQGGDEQFF.

This clonotype appeared many times. This chain connects TRBV2 to TRBJ1-6; D is ambiguous. There are 17 residues in the CDR3. The germline V gene has CDR1 SNHLY and CDR2 FYNNEI. V was trimmed by 6 bases and J by 0 bases, leaving 15 bases between them. CDR3 DNA: TGTGCCAGCAGCCCCGCGCAGGTCGGCTCCTATAATTCACCCCTCCACTTT. This gives the protein CASSPAQVGSYNSPLHF.

The sample holds many counts of this clonotype. The chain couples TRBV7-2 to TRBJ2-5, with unresolved D. There are 12 residues in the CDR3. Germline CDR1 SGHTA, CDR2 FQGNSA. Between the trimmed V and J ends, which lost 8 bases and 1 base, there was a span of 8 bases. In DNA form, the CDR3 reads TGTGCCAGCGGCCAGTTCCAAGAGACCCAGTACTTC. Protein product: CASGQFQETQYF.

The chain links TRBV30 to TRBJ2-1; 9 bases fit TRBD2. The CDR3 is 15 amino acids. CDR1 is GTSNPN and CDR2 is SVGIG in the germline V gene (reference sequence). The trim removed 2 bases at V and 7 bases at J, leaving 9 bases unmatched. The CDR3 sequence: CAWSLGAGGPNEQFF. The CDR3 DNA follows: TGTGCCTGGAGTCTTGGCGCGGGAGGGCCAAATGAGCAGTTCTTC.

This clonotype was observed many times. The chain uses TRBV19 and TRBJ2-1, with 11 bases lining up with TRBD2. V lost 7 bases to trimming and J lost 5 bases; unmatched junction nucleotides: 4. CDR3 length equals 14 residues. Germline CDR1 reads LNHDA; CDR2 reads SQIVND (reference sequence). CDR3 protein: CASIGTSGNNEQFF. The CDR3 DNA reads TGTGCCAGTATCGGGACTAGCGGCAACAATGAGCAGTTCTTC.

This clonotype was detected ten times or more. The chain is built from TRBV29-1 and TRBJ1-2, with D possibly matching TRBD1 (5 bases). The CDR3 totals 12 residues. Germline V gene data show CDR1 as SQVTM and CDR2 as ANQGSEA. With 3 bases removed from V and 6 bases from J, the gap between germline ends came to 11 bases. The CDR3 reads CSVEQGPHGYTF. The CDR3 DNA reads as TGCAGCGTTGAGCAGGGTCCCCATGGCTACACCTTC.

The V and J genes are TRBV27 and TRBJ2-1; D assignment may be TRBD1 or TRBD2 (6 bases each). This CDR3 spans 16 amino acids. V gave up 1 base and J gave up 4 bases, with 14 bases separating them. Germline V gene lookup returns CDR1 MNHEY and CDR2 SMNVEV (reference sequence). In nucleotides, the CDR3 is TGTGCCAGCAGTTTATACGAGGGGGGTCAATACAATGAGCAGTTCTTC. This translates into CASSLYEGGQYNEQFF.

This clonotype was counted at least ten times. This chain links TRBV7-3 with TRBJ2-7, with D possibly being TRBD1 (5 bases). CDR3 length equals 14 residues. Germline CDR1 and CDR2: SGHTA and FQGTGA. V was trimmed by 1 base and J by 2 bases, leaving 9 bases between them. The CDR3 spells CASSLNPGPYEQYF. The CDR3 region has the DNA TGTGCCAGCAGCTTAAATCCAGGGCCCTACGAGCAGTACTTC. The variable domain in full, completed from reference TRBV7-3 and TRBJ2-7, reads GAGVSQTPSNKVTEKGKYVELRCDPISGHTALYWYRQSLGQGPEFLIYFQGTGAADDSGLPNDRFFAVRPEGSVSTLKIQRTERGDSAVYLCASSLNPGPYEQYFGPGTRLTVT.

This clonotype turned up a few times. This sequence joins TRBV27 and TRBJ1-2; D possibly corresponds to TRBD1 (5 bases). The CDR3 contains 14 residues. Trimming pared 8 bases from V and 10 bases from J, leaving 23 bases between. Germline lookup yields CDR1 MNHEY and CDR2 SMNVEV (reference sequence). The CDR3 sequence: CASAHRGLGGDYTF. The DNA for the CDR3 is TGTGCCAGCGCTCACCGAGGGTTGGGGGGGGACTACACCTTC.

This clonotype occurred many times. The chain links TRBV7-9 to TRBJ2-3; D is unclear. The CDR3 runs to 15 residues. V was trimmed by 4 bases and J by 1 base, leaving 12 bases between them. Germline CDR1 SEHNR, CDR2 FQNEAQ (reference sequence). CDR3 residues: CASSYTTDGTDTQYF. In DNA, the CDR3 is TGTGCCAGCAGCTACACGACGGATGGCACAGATACGCAGTATTTT. Full variable domain (outside the CDR3, taken from reference TRBV7-9 and TRBJ2-3): DTGVSQNPRHKITKRGQNVTFRCDPISEHNRLYWYRQTLGQGPEFLTYFQNEAQLEKSRLLSDRFSAERPKGSFSTLEIQRTEQGDSAMYLCASSYTTDGTDTQYFGPGTRLTVL.

This clonotype was observed at least ten times. V is TRBV2 and J is TRBJ2-7, with D tentatively TRBD1 or TRBD2 (5 bases each). The V gene lost 3 bases and the J gene lost 0 bases, with 15 bases spanning the gap. The CDR3 extends over 16 amino acids. Germline V gene data show CDR1 as SNHLY and CDR2 as FYNNEI. The CDR3 coding sequence is TGTGCCAGCAGTGACTCCGGGACCTTCAGCTCCTACGAGCAGTACTTC. Translated, it gives CASSDSGTFSSYEQYF.

This clonotype has a handful of counts. The chain combines TRBV3-1 with TRBJ2-3, with TRBD2 matching 11 bases. This CDR3 spans 18 amino acids. The germline gives CDR1 LGHDT, CDR2 YNNKEL (reference sequence). After removal of 0 bases from V and 4 bases from J, the junction contained 9 bases not matched to a gene. CDR3 residues: CASSQEELAGARADTQYF. DNA for the CDR3: TGTGCCAGCAGCCAAGAGGAACTAGCGGGGGCCCGGGCAGATACGCAGTATTTT.

This clonotype was seen at least ten times. This chain links TRBV7-9 with TRBJ2-2; possible D gene TRBD1, 5 bases. Germline V gene data show CDR1 as SEHNR and CDR2 as FQNEAQ (reference sequence). The CDR3 has 14 amino acids. V was clipped by 8 bases and J by 2 bases, with 12 bases between them. CDR3 bases: TGTGCCAGCGCCCTGGGGCTAAACACCGGGGAGCTGTTTTTT. This encodes CASALGLNTGELFF. Looking up the rest from reference TRBV7-9 and TRBJ2-2 gives the full variable domain: DTGVSQNPRHKITKRGQNVTFRCDPISEHNRLYWYRQTLGQGPEFLTYFQNEAQLEKSRLLSDRFSAERPKGSFSTLEIQRTEQGDSAMYLCASALGLNTGELFFGEGSRLTVL.

This clonotype was detected many times. This chain connects TRBV24-1 to TRBJ2-2, with TRBD1 identical over 8 bases. The CDR3 totals 17 residues. V gave up 1 base and J gave up 3 bases; unmatched junction bases: 6. Per germline, CDR1 KGHDR and CDR2 SFDVKD. CDR3: CATSDFRTGIHTGELFF. In nucleotides, the CDR3 is TGTGCCACCAGTGATTTCCGGACAGGGATTCACACCGGGGAGCTGTTTTTT.

This clonotype was seen repeatedly, ten times or more. This chain joins TRBV2 and TRBJ2-7; D might be TRBD1 or TRBD2, each matching 5 bases. With 4 bases removed from V and 4 bases from J, the gap between germline ends came to 8 bases. The CDR3 runs to 12 residues. Germline V gene lookup returns CDR1 SNHLY and CDR2 FYNNEI. CDR3 in amino acids: CASSGGIYEQYF. Written as DNA, the CDR3 is TGTGCCAGCAGTGGGGGGATATACGAGCAGTACTTC.

V gene TRBV18 combines with J gene TRBJ1-2, with a weak D call TRBD1 (5 bases). Trimming pared 5 bases from V and 5 bases from J, leaving 18 bases between. Looked up from germline, CDR1 is KGHSH and CDR2 is LQKENI. The CDR3 covers 15 residues. This CDR3 reads CASSSVDKAMYGYTF. The CDR3 DNA reads TGTGCCAGCTCATCAGTGGACAAGGCAATGTATGGCTACACCTTC.

The table lists this clonotype with many counts. The J gene is TRBJ1-5, the V gene TRBV30, with no clear D. This CDR3 comprises 14 residues. V was clipped by 2 bases and J by 5 bases, with 13 bases between them. Looked up from germline, CDR1 is GTSNPN and CDR2 is SVGIG (reference sequence). The CDR3 DNA reads TGTGCCTGGAGTTTTGTGGGATTGGATCAGCCCCAGCATTTT. Protein: CAWSFVGLDQPQHF.

This clonotype occurred many times. The chain carries TRBV27 and TRBJ1-6; tentative D call: TRBD1 (5 bases). The germline V and J ends were trimmed by 11 bases and 6 bases, with 14 bases remaining between them. CDR3 length equals 13 residues. Germline CDR1 reads MNHEY; CDR2 reads SMNVEV (reference sequence). The CDR3 nucleotides are TGTGCCTCTCGCGGGACGACTAATTCACCCCTCCACTTT. Residues: CASRGTTNSPLHF.

This clonotype was observed at least ten times. The chain carries TRBV11-3 and TRBJ2-3; tentative D call: TRBD2 (5 bases). Looked up from germline, CDR1 is SGHNT and CDR2 is YENEEA. The CDR3 covers 15 residues. V lost 0 bases, J lost 0 bases, and 7 bases lay in between. The CDR3 spells CASSLDGESTDTQYF. The CDR3 DNA reads TGTGCCAGCAGCTTAGATGGGGAGAGCACAGATACGCAGTATTTT.

The sample holds many counts of this clonotype. Mismatch with germline at one junction end may stem from a read error. V gene TRBV3-1 combines with J gene TRBJ2-7, with D uncertain. The CDR3 has 13 amino acids. The germline V gene has CDR1 LGHDT and CDR2 YNNKEL (reference sequence). CDR3 nucleotides: TGTGCCAGCAGCCTAACAAGCTCCTACGAGCGGTACTTC. Translated: CASSLTSSYERYF.

This clonotype has at least ten counts. CDR3 in DNA: TGTGCCAGTAGTATAAGTAGCGGCTACAATGAGCAGTTCTTC. This sequence encodes CASSISSGYNEQFF. The rearrangement joins TRBV19 to TRBJ2-1; D is possibly TRBD2 (6 bases). The germline gives CDR1 LNHDA, CDR2 SQIVND (reference sequence). Trimming stripped 2 bases from V and 3 bases from J, with 8 bases between. The CDR3 contains 14 residues.

This clonotype has at least ten counts. The gene calls are TRBV5-6 and TRBJ1-2; weak D call: TRBD1 (5 bases). The germline V gene has CDR1 SGHDT and CDR2 YYEEEE. The CDR3 has 17 amino acids. V was shortened by 0 bases and J by 3 bases, with 18 bases between the two germline ends. The CDR3 DNA sequence: TGTGCCAGCAGCTTGGGGTTCGGGGACGGATCCTACTATGGCTACACCTTC. Its protein product is CASSLGFGDGSYYGYTF.

This clonotype was counted at least ten times. CDR3 bases: TGTGCCAGCAGTTCCCTCTCCTACGAGCAGTACTTC. It encodes CASSSLSYEQYF. J is TRBJ2-7 and V is TRBV28; no reliable D call. V lost 4 bases and J lost 0, with 4 bases in between. The germline V gene has CDR1 MDHEN and CDR2 SYDVKM. The CDR3 is made up of 12 amino acids.

This clonotype came up a few times. The chain joins TRBV18 to TRBJ2-2; either TRBD1 or TRBD2 may fit D (5 bases each). Deletions cut 8 bases from V and 7 bases from J, with 20 bases between. The CDR3 is 15 amino acids. In germline, CDR1 is KGHSH, CDR2 LQKENI. CDR3 coding DNA: TGTGCCAGCGCAAGAGGGGTAGGGATCGACGGGGAGCTGTTTTTT. Amino acids: CASARGVGIDGELFF.

This clonotype has at least ten counts. The rearrangement uses TRBV20-1 and TRBJ2-5; D is unresolved. Trimming removed 0 bases at V and 5 bases at J, with 13 bases between. CDR3 length: 14 residues. Germline-derived CDR1 and CDR2 are DFQATT and SNEGSKA (reference sequence). The CDR3 region is CSARDLGRWETQYF. The CDR3 DNA sequence: TGCAGTGCTAGAGATCTGGGAAGGTGGGAGACCCAGTACTTC.

This clonotype was found many times. The V gene is TRBV5-1, the J gene TRBJ2-3, with 12 bases lining up with TRBD2. Germline assignment: CDR1 SGHRS and CDR2 YFSETQ. This CDR3 has 17 residues. The V segment lost 0 bases and the J segment 5 bases; nucleotides outside the gene matches: 7. The CDR3 protein is CASSLEASGGAEDTQYF. The CDR3 DNA reads TGCGCCAGCAGCTTGGAGGCTAGCGGGGGGGCTGAAGATACGCAGTATTTT.